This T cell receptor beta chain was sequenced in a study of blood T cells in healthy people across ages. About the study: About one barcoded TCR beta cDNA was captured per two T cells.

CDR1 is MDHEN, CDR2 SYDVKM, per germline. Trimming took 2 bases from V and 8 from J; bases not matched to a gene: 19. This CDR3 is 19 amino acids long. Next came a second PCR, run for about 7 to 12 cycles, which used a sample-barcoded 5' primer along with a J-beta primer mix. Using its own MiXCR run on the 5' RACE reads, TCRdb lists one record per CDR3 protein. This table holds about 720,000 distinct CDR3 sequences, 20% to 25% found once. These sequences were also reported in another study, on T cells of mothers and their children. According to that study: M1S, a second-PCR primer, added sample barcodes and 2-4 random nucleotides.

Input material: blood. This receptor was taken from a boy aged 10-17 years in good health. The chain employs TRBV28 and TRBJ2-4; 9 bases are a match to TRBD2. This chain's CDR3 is CASSLGSASGKALADIQYF. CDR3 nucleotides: TGTGCCAGCAGTTTAGGGTCTGCTAGCGGGAAAGCTCTAGCGGACATTCAGTACTTC.